The present entry profiles one T cell receptor (beta chain) with its context. Its specificity is unknown. The CDR3 loop spans 13 amino acids. The V and J ends lost 2 bases and 3 bases respectively, with 9 bases between them. Germline V CDR1 and CDR2: SGHDT, YYEEEE. The source of the sample is a study of cytomegalovirus exposure and HLA in healthy donors. The PCR had 60 Vbeta and 13 Jbeta primers. Clones were sequenced by immunoSEQ multiplex PCR, and TCRdb holds only the in-frame ones, with some missing. This table holds fewer than 120,000 clones, about 73% found once. Study-wide results and caveats: Most of the TCR beta V segments (in an earlier analysis) were productive either about 87% or about 30% of the time.

Sequences were obtained from PBMCs. The V call is TRBV5-6, the J call TRBJ2-7; D is possibly TRBD1 (5 bases). This clonotype was sampled from a woman younger than 45 in good health and CMV-seronegative. DNA of the CDR3: TGTGCCAGCAGCTTACAGGAAGACTACGAGCAGTACTTC. It encodes CASSLQEDYEQYF.